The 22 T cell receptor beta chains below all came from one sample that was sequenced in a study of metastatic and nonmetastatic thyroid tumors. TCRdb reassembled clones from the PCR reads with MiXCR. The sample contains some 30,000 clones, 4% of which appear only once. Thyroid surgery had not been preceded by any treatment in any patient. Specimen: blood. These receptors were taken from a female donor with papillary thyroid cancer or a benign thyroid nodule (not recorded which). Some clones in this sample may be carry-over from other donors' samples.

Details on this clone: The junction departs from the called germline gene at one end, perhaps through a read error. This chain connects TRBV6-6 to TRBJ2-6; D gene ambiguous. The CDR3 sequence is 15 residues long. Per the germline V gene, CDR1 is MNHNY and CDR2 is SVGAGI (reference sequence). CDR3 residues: CASNYSGPGANVLTF. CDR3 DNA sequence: TGTGCCAGCAATTACTCGGGCCCTGGTGCCAACGTCCTGACTTTC.

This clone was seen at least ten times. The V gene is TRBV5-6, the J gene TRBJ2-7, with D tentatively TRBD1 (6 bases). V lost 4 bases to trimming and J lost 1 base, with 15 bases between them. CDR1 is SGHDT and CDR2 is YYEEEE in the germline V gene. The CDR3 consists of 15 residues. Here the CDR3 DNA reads TGTGCCAGCAGCCTACAGGGTGCCACGTCCTACGAGCAGTACTTC. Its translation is CASSLQGATSYEQYF.

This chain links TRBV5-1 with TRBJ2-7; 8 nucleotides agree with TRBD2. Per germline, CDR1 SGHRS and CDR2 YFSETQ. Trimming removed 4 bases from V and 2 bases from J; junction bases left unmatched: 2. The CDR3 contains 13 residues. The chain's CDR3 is CASSKGLAYEQYF. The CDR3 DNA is TGCGCCAGCAGCAAGGGACTAGCCTACGAGCAGTACTTC. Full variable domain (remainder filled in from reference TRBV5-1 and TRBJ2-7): KAGVTQTPRYLIKTRGQQVTLSCSPISGHRSVSWYQQTPGQGLQFLFEYFSETQRNKGNFPGRFSGRQFSNSRSEMNVSTLELGDSALYLCASSKGLAYEQYFGPGTRLTVT.

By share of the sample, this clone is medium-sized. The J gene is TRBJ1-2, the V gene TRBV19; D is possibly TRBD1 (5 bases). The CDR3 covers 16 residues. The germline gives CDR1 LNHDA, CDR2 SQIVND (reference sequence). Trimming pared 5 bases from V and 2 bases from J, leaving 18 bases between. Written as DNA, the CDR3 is TGTGCCAGTAGTGGCCCGAGGGGAGCGACCAACTATGGCTACACCTTC. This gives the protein CASSGPRGATNYGYTF. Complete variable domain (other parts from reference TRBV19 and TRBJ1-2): DGGITQSPKYLFRKEGQNVTLSCEQNLNHDAMYWYRQDPGQGLRLIYYSQIVNDFQKGDIAEGYSVSREKKESFPLTVTSAQKNPTAFYLCASSGPRGATNYGYTFGSGTRLTVV.

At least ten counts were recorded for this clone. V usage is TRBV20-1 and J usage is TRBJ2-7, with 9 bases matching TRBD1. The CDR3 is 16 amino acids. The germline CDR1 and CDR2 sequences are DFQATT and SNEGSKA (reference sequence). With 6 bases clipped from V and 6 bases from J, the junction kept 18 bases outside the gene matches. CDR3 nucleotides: TGCAGTGCACAATACCCGCCGGGACAGGGTTCCCGCGAGCAGTACTTC. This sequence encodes CSAQYPPGQGSREQYF.

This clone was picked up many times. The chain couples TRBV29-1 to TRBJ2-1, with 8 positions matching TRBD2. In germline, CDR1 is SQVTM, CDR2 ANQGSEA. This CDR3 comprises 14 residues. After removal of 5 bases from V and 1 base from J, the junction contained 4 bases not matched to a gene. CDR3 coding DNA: TGCAGCGTTTCAACTAGCGGATCCTACAATGAGCAGTTCTTC. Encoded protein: CSVSTSGSYNEQFF.

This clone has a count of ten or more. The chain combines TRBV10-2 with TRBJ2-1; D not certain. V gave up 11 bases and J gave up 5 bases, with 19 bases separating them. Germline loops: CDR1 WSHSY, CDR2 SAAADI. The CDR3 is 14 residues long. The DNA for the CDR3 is TGCGCCGTTGGGATCTCAGTACGACACAATGAGCAGTTCTTC. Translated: CAVGISVRHNEQFF.

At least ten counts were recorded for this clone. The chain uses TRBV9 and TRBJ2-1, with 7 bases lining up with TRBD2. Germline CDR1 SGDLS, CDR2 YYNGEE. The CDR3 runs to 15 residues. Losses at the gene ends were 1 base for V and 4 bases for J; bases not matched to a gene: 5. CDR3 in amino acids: CASSVSSGMYNEQFF. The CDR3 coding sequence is TGTGCCAGCAGCGTATCGAGCGGGATGTACAATGAGCAGTTCTTC.

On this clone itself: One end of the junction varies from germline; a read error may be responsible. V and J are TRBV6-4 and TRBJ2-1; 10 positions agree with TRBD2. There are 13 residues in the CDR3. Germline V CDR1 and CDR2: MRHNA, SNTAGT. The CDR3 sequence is CASSDEEREGQIF. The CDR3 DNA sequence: TGTGCCAGCAGTGACGAGGAGCGGGAGGGCCAGATCTTC.

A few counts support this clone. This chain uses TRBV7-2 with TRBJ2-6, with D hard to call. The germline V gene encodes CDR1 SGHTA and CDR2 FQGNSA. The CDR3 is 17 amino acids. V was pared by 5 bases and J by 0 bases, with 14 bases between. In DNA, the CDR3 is TGTGCCAGCAGCCTTCTTGGCAGGTTCTCTGGGGCCAACGTCCTGACTTTC. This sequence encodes CASSLLGRFSGANVLTF.

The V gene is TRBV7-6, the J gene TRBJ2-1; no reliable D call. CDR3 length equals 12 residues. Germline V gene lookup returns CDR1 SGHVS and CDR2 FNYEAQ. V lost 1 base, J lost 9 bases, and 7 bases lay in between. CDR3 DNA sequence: TGTGCCAGCAGCTTAGTCCTTGGTGAGCAGTTCTTC. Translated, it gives CASSLVLGEQFF.

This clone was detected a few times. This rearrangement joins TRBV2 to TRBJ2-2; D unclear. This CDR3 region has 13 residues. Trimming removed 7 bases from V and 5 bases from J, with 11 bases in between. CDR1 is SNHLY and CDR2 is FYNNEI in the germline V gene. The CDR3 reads CASKRHGTGELFF. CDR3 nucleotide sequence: TGTGCCAGCAAACGGCATGGTACCGGGGAGCTGTTTTTT.

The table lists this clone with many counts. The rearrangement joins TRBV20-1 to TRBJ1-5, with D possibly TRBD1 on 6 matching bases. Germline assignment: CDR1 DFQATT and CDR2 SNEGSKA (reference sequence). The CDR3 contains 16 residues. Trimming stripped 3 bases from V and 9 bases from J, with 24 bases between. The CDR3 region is CSASGLQGGGSGPQHF. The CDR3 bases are TGCAGTGCTAGCGGTTTACAGGGAGGTGGGTCTGGGCCCCAGCATTTT.

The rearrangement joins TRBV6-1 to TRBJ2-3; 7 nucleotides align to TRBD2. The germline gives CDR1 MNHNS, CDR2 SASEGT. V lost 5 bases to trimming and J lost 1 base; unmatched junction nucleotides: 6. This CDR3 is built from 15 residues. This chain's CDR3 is CASSYRAGGTDTQYF. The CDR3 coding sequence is TGTGCCAGCAGTTATAGGGCGGGAGGCACAGATACGCAGTATTTT.

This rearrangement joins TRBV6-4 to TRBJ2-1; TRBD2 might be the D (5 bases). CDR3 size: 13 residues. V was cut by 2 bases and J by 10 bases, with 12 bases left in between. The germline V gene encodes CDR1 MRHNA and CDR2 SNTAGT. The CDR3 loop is CASSDGLAKEQFF. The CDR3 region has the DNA TGTGCCAGCAGTGACGGGCTAGCCAAGGAGCAGTTCTTC.

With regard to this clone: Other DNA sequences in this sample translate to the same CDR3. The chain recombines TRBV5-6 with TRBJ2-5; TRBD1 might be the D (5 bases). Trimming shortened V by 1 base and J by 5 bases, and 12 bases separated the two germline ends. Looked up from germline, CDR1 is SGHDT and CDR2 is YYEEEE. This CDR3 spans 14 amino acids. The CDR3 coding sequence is TGTGCCAGCAGCTTGACAAACAGGCAGGAGACCCAGTACTTC. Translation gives CASSLTNRQETQYF.

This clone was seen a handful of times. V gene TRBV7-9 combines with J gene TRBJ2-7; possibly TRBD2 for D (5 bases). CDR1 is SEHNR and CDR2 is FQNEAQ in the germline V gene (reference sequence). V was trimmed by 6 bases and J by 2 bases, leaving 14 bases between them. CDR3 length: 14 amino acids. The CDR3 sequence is CASRLGKRAYEQYF. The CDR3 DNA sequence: TGTGCCAGCAGATTGGGAAAGAGGGCCTACGAGCAGTACTTC.

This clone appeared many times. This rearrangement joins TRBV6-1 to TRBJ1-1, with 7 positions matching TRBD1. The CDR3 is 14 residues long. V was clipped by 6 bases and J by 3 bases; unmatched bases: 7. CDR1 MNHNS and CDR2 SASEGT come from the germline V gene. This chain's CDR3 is CASRAGGPYTEAFF. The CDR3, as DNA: TGTGCCAGCAGAGCAGGGGGACCCTACACTGAAGCTTTCTTT.

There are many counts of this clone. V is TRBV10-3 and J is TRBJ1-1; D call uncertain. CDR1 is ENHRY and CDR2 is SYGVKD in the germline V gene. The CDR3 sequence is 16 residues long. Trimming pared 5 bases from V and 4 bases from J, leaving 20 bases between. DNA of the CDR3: TGTGCCATCAGTAGAGTCGGGGAAGCAGGAGGCACTGAAGCTTTCTTT. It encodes CAISRVGEAGGTEAFF.

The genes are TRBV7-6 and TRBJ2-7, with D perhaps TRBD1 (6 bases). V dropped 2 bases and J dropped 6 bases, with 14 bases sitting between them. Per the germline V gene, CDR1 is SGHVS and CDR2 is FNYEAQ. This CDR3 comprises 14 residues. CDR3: CASSLSQGIVEQYF. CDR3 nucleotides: TGTGCCAGCAGCTTATCGCAGGGGATCGTCGAGCAGTACTTC.

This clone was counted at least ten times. The CDR3 region is CATTRTERGNQPQHF. Here the CDR3 DNA reads TGTGCCACCACTAGGACAGAGCGGGGCAATCAGCCCCAGCATTTT. This sequence joins TRBV24-1 and TRBJ1-5, with D perhaps TRBD1 (6 bases). The V and J ends lost 8 bases and 2 bases respectively, with 15 bases between them. CDR1 and CDR2 (germline): KGHDR, SFDVKD. This CDR3 has 15 residues.

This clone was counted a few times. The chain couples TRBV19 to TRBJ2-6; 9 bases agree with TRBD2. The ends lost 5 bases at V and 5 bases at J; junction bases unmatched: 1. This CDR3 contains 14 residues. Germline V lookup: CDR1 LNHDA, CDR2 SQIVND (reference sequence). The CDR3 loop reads CASSPSGRANVLTF. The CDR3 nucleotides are TGTGCCAGTAGTCCTAGCGGGAGGGCCAACGTCCTGACTTTC.